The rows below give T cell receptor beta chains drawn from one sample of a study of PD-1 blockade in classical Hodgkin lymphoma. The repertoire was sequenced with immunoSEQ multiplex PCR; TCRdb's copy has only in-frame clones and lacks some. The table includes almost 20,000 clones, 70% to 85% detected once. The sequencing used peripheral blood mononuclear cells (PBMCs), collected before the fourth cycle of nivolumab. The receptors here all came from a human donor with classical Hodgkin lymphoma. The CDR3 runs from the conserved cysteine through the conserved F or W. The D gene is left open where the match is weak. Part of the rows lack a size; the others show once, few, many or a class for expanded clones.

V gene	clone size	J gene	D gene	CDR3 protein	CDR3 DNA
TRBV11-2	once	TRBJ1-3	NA	CASTLRPRQVSGNTIYF	TGTGCCAGCACCCTTAGGCCGCGACAAGTCTCTGGAAACACCATATATTTT
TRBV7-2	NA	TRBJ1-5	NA	CASSLGGARQPQHF	TGTGCCAGCAGCTTAGGAGGGGCCCGTCAGCCCCAGCATTTT
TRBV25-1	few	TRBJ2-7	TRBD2	CASGAWREGQVEQYF	TGTGCCAGCGGGGCTTGGCGGGAGGGCCAGGTCGAGCAGTACTTC
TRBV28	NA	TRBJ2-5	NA	CASQGGGIQETQYF	TGTGCCAGCCAAGGGGGGGGTATCCAAGAGACCCAGTACTTC
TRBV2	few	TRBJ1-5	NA	CASSDERDQPQHF	TGTGCCAGCAGTGATGAACGGGATCAGCCCCAGCATTTT
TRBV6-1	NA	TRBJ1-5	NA	CASSEPGQPQHF	TGTGCCAGCAGTGAGCCGGGCCAGCCCCAGCATTTT
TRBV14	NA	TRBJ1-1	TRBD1	CASSQGQGLNTEAFF	TGTGCCAGCAGCCAAGGACAGGGCCTAAACACTGAAGCTTTCTTT
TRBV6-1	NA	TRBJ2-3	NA	CASSEAGQGDTQYF	TGTGCCAGCAGTGAGGCAGGGCAGGGGGATACGCAGTATTTT
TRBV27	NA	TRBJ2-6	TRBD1	CASTTYYPTGTALSGANVLTF	TGTGCCAGCACCACATATTACCCCACCGGGACAGCACTCTCTGGGGCCAACGTCCTGACTTTC
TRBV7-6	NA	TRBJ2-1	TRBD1	CASTVAGTGVEQFF	TGTGCCAGCACCGTTGCTGGAACAGGGGTTGAGCAGTTCTTC
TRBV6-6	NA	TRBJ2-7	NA	CASRLQASYEQYF	TGTGCCAGCAGGCTACAGGCTTCCTACGAGCAGTACTTC
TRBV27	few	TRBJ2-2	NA	CASRQRNTGELFF	TGTGCCAGCAGACAACGGAACACCGGGGAGCTGTTTTTT
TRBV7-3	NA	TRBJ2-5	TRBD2	CASSFLAGEETQYF	TGTGCCAGCAGCTTTCTAGCGGGAGAGGAGACCCAGTACTTC
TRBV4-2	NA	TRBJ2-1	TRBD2	CASSIRLAGNYNEQFF	TGTGCCAGCAGCATACGACTAGCGGGGAACTACAATGAGCAGTTCTTC
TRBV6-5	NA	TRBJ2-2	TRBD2	CASGLAGTGELFF	TGTGCCAGTGGACTAGCGGGCACCGGGGAGCTGTTTTTT
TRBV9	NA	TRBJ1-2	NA	CASSVDRYYGYTF	TGTGCCAGCAGCGTAGATCGGTACTATGGCTACACCTTC
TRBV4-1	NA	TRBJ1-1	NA	CASSQVGSETEAFF	TGCGCCAGCAGCCAAGTCGGGTCGGAAACTGAAGCTTTCTTT
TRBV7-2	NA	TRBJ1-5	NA	CASSLAGGYNQPQHF	TGTGCCAGCAGCTTAGCAGGGGGTTACAATCAGCCCCAGCATTTT